This is a list of T cell receptor beta chains from one sample in a study of PD-1 blockade in classical Hodgkin lymphoma. Clones were read by immunoSEQ multiplex PCR, and TCRdb kept only the in-frame ones, dropping some. The sample lists 70,000 or so clones, over 90% occurring once. Material for sequencing was peripheral blood mononuclear cells (PBMCs). Receptors originate from a human donor with classical Hodgkin lymphoma. The CDR3 runs from the conserved cysteine through the conserved F or W. A D gene is named only where the DNA matches it firmly. Size is omitted from some rows. Given values are once, few, many or a class for expanded clones.

CASRQGAQDTQYF	TRBV19	-	TRBD1
CATGQGSSGANVLTF	TRBV5-6	-	TRBD1
CARSPGLPSEDEQFF	TRBV5-3	-	-
CASSEEEGVGYTF	TRBV6-1	-	-
CASSLGASPHEQFF	TRBV7-2	-	-
CASSVLAGGVRETQYF	TRBV2	-	TRBD2
CASSLSSGSTDTQYF	TRBV11-2	-	TRBD2
CSAVVGGEQYF	TRBV20-1	-	-
CASSEGTAMNTEAFF	TRBV9	few	-
CASSDPDPTGELFF	TRBV6-1	once	-
CASSQDKSSGSYNEQFF	TRBV4-1	-	TRBD2
CASSSLTSGRASTGELFF	TRBV27	-	TRBD2
CASSEPASGRAGQFF	TRBV25-1	few	TRBD2
CATSRGLADYEQYF	TRBV15	-	TRBD2
CASSYSGGNQPQHF	TRBV6-5	-	-
CASSYTLAGGLGETQYF	TRBV7-8	-	-
CASRADSREHGYTF	TRBV2	-	-
CASSAKGHLLDTIYF	TRBV5-5	-	-
CASGLDRETQYF	TRBV5-4	once	TRBD2
CASSQDLGAVYNEQFF	TRBV14	-	-
CASSLTVGSPGPQHF	TRBV5-8	-	-
CASSVQGSGNTEAFF	TRBV6-5	-	-
CASRGGSGNTIYF	TRBV7-2	-	-
CASSPSRTGNEKLFF	TRBV7-2	-	TRBD1
CASSPDSTAGELFF	TRBV18	once	-
CASSLVGGDQPQHF	TRBV7-2	-	-
CASSLELAYNEQFF	TRBV7-6	-	-
CASMGGRAGHEQFF	TRBV19	-	-
CASSLTTGAQETQYF	TRBV4-1	-	TRBD1
CASSPGRGPRDGYTF	TRBV18	-	-
CASSYSSVETQYF	TRBV6-5	-	-
CASSFQETQYF	TRBV2	-	-
CASSQGEGSYNEQFF	TRBV4-2	medium-sized	-
CASSGINEQFF	TRBV18	few	-
CASSPWRGSRSYNEQFF	TRBV18	-	-
CASSLSRRRWLETQYF	TRBV11-2	-	-
CASGSRGVETQYF	TRBV6-1	-	-
CASSCRDAGSNYGYTF	TRBV5-7	-	-